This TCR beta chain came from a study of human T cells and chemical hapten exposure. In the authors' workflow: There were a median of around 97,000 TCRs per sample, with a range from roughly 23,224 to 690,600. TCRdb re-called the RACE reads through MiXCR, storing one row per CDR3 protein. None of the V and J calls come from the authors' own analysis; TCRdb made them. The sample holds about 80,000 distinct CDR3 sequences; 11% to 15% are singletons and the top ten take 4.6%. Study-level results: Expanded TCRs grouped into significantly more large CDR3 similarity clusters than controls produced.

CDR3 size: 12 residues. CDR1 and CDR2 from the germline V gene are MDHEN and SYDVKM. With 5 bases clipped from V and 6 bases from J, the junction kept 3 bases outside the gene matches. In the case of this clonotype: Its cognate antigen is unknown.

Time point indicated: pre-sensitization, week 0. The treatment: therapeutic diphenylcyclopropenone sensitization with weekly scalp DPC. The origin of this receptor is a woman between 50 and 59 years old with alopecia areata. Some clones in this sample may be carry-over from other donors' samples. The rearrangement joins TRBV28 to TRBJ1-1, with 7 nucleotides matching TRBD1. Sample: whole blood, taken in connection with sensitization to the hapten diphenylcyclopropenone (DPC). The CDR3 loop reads CASSLQGAEAFF. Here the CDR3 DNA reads TGTGCCAGCAGTCTCCAGGGGGCTGAAGCTTTCTTT.